Reported below is one TCR beta chain. The antigen is undetermined. The CDR3 extends 3 residues past the end of the read, so its final part is completed from the germline J gene. Germline lookup yields CDR1 LNHDA and CDR2 SQIVND (reference sequence). CDR3 size: 15 residues. The germline V and J ends were trimmed by 5 bases and 0 bases, with 10 bases remaining between them. These data are taken from a study of Tregs in tolerant kidney transplant recipients. Findings and caveats of the study: Tolerant patients' donor-specific Tregs expanded beyond overall Tregs, suggesting antigen-driven growth. Tregs expanded with activated donor B cells seemed most donor-specific.

This table comes from immunoSEQ multiplex PCR, and its TCRdb copy is limited to in-frame clones, with some not included. Its table lists roughly 48,000 clones. This chain links TRBV19 with TRBJ1-4, with unresolved D. The sequences come from CD4+ T cells from blood, collected before the transplant. This clonotype originated in a human donor who received a combined kidney and bone marrow transplant. The CDR3 loop is CASSPHRATNEKLFF. The sequenced CDR3 bases are TGTGCCAGTAGTCCCCACAGAGCAACTAATGAAAAA.